This T cell receptor beta chain was observed in a study of HIV-infected patients and healthy controls. This clonotype was seen ten or more times. What it binds is not known. Alpha and beta constant-region primers primed reverse transcription of approximately 0.55 ug RNA. Using multiplexing indices, alpha and beta chain libraries were generated apart by chain-specific third strand synthesis. A 5' RACE adapter with a random hexamer and the SP2 primer site was joined to cDNA. TCRdb re-called the 5' RACE reads with MiXCR, one entry per CDR3 protein. The sample records 8,000 to 11,000 distinct CDR3 sequences, 8% being singletons. V lost 0 bases and J lost 6, with 14 bases in between. Germline V gives CDR1 MGHRA, CDR2 YSYEKL. This CDR3 contains 15 residues. The repertoire came from unfractionated whole blood and reflected all unsorted peripheral T cells. RNA came from approximately 2.5 ml of peripheral blood.

Broader study findings: HIV-associated CDR3 frequencies dropped significantly during therapy; CMV-associated ones, mostly rising, changed nonsignificantly.

This sequence joins TRBV4-1 and TRBJ1-2; D is unresolved. The material sequenced was blood. The origin of this receptor is an adult in good health. CDR3: CASSQDEALTNGYTF. CDR3 in DNA: TGCGCCAGCAGCCAAGATGAGGCGCTAACTAATGGCTACACCTTC.